A selection of T cell receptor beta chains follows, all from one sample in a study of cytomegalovirus exposure and HLA in healthy donors. Clones were sequenced by immunoSEQ multiplex PCR, and TCRdb holds only the in-frame ones, with some missing. The sample includes over 200,000 clones, approximately 81% of them seen just once. Specimen: PBMCs. These receptors all stem from a human donor in good health. Each CDR3 is given with its conserved first and last residue. Fields, in order: clone size, V gene, J gene, D gene, CDR3 protein, CDR3 DNA. The D gene is left open where the match is weak. Some rows have no size entry. The others give once, few or many, or a class for an expanded clone.

.	TRBV5-1	TRBJ2-1	TRBD2	CASSLSSLAGGFFHEQFF	TGCGCCAGCAGCTTGTCGTCACTAGCGGGAGGGTTTTTCCATGAGCAGTTCTTC
once	TRBV5-4	TRBJ2-3	TRBD1	CASSRSPGQGSDTQYF	TGTGCCAGCAGCCGAAGCCCGGGACAGGGCTCAGATACGCAGTATTTT
.	TRBV5-1	TRBJ2-7	TRBD2	CASSTTPTSGNYEQYF	TGCGCCAGCAGCACCACGCCAACTAGCGGGAACTACGAGCAGTACTTC
.	TRBV9	TRBJ1-5	.	CASSVSEGSQPQHF	TGTGCCAGCAGCGTATCCGAAGGGAGTCAGCCCCAGCATTTT
.	TRBV10-3	TRBJ1-2	TRBD1	CAISARTGANYGYTF	TGTGCCATCAGTGCACGGACAGGGGCTAACTATGGCTACACCTTC
.	TRBV19	TRBJ1-2	.	CASSLAGPYGYTF	TGTGCCAGTAGTCTCGCAGGGCCCTATGGCTACACCTTC
.	TRBV9	TRBJ2-7	.	CASSVDIPPLVQGVEQYF	TGTGCCAGCAGCGTAGATATTCCTCCACTAGTACAGGGCGTCGAGCAGTACTTC
.	TRBV6-5	TRBJ2-1	.	CASSHGQSSYNEQFF	TGTGCCAGCAGTCACGGACAGAGCTCCTACAATGAGCAGTTCTTC
.	TRBV30	TRBJ2-6	TRBD1	CAWAPRWGQGGSGANVLTF	TGTGCCTGGGCCCCTCGCTGGGGACAGGGGGGATCTGGGGCCAACGTCCTGACTTTC
.	TRBV4-1	TRBJ1-2	TRBD1	CASSQGPGQGNYGYTF	TGCGCCAGCAGCCAAGGCCCCGGACAGGGCAACTATGGCTACACCTTC
.	TRBV19	TRBJ1-2	.	CASSIGQGYGYTF	TGTGCCAGTAGTATAGGGCAGGGCTATGGCTACACCTTC
.	TRBV4-3	TRBJ1-4	.	CASSQTASAVELFF	TGCGCCAGCAGCCAGACAGCTTCCGCGGTGGAACTGTTTTTT
few	TRBV4-1	TRBJ2-5	TRBD2	CASSQTSPQETQYF	TGCGCCAGCAGCCAGACTAGCCCACAAGAGACCCAGTACTTC
.	TRBV27	TRBJ1-1	.	CASSPPGGLNTEAFF	TGTGCCAGCAGTCCCCCGGGGGGTTTGAACACTGAAGCTTTCTTT
once	TRBV19	TRBJ2-1	TRBD2	CASRPLAGGSNEQFF	TGTGCCAGTAGACCACTAGCGGGAGGATCCAATGAGCAGTTCTTC
.	TRBV18	TRBJ1-3	.	CASSPRGGLSGNTIYF	TGTGCCAGCTCACCAAGGGGAGGCCTCTCTGGAAACACCATATATTTT
.	TRBV19	TRBJ1-2	TRBD1	CASIPTGIYGYTF	TGTGCCAGTATACCGACAGGGATCTATGGCTACACCTTC
once	TRBV4-1	TRBJ2-5	TRBD2	CASSRLAGGRETQYF	TGCGCCAGCAGCCGACTAGCGGGAGGGCGAGAGACCCAGTACTTC
once	TRBV5-4	TRBJ1-2	.	CASSKEPSATDENGYTF	TGTGCCAGCAGCAAGGAACCCTCGGCGACAGACGAAAATGGCTACACCTTC
.	TRBV7-9	TRBJ2-5	TRBD1	CASSSTGGRETQYF	TGTGCCAGCAGCTCGACAGGGGGTCGAGAGACCCAGTACTTC